A selection of T cell receptor beta chains follows, all from one sample in a study of blood T cell repertoires in COVID-19. Measured with immunoSEQ multiplex PCR; TCRdb has only the in-frame clones, and not every one. The sample contains 180,000 or so clones, 70% to 90% of which appear only once. Sample: peripheral blood. The receptors derive from a man younger than 35 with acute or convalescent COVID-19. CDR3s include the opening cysteine and the closing phenylalanine or tryptophan. A D gene is named only where the DNA matches it firmly. Size tells how often a clone was seen (once, few, many) or the class of an expanded clone, and some rows leave it out.

j_call | v_call | d_call | clone_size | cdr3_length | cdr3_nt | cdr3_aa
TRBJ2-1 | TRBV9 | TRBD1 | NA | 16 | TGTGCCAGCAGCTCGCGAGCGGACAGGGGGCGCAATGAGCAGTTCTTC | CASSSRADRGRNEQFF
TRBJ1-2 | TRBV6-5 | NA | NA | 15 | TGTGCCAGCAGTTACTCGACAGGAACTAACTATGGCTACACCTTC | CASSYSTGTNYGYTF
TRBJ1-4 | TRBV10-3 | NA | NA | 14 | TGTGCCATCAGTACAACAGGGACGGGGGAAAAACTGTTTTTT | CAISTTGTGEKLFF
TRBJ1-1 | TRBV3-1/TRBV3-2 | NA | NA | 13 | TGTGCCAGCAGCCACGGGGGGGGCTATGAAGCTTTCTTT | CASSHGGGYEAFF
TRBJ1-3 | TRBV28 | TRBD1 | NA | 17 | TGTGCCAGCAGTTCGCCGGGACAGGGAGGCTCTGGAAACACCATATATTTT | CASSSPGQGGSGNTIYF
TRBJ1-6 | TRBV9 | TRBD1 | few | 14 | TGTGCCAGCAGCGGACAGGGAGCTTCATCACCCCTCCACTTT | CASSGQGASSPLHF
TRBJ1-6 | TRBV11-2 | NA | NA | 14 | TGTGCCAGCAGCTTCTTAACACTAAATTCACCCCTCCACTTT | CASSFLTLNSPLHF
TRBJ1-6 | TRBV15 | TRBD1 | NA | 21 | TGTGCCACCAGCAGAGAACCTTTATCCGGCAGGGGGTCTACCTATAATTCACCCCTCCACTTT | CATSREPLSGRGSTYNSPLHF
TRBJ2-3 | TRBV3-1/TRBV3-2 | NA | NA | 14 | TGTGCCAGCAGCCAAGGGTGGGGAGCAGATACGCAGTATTTT | CASSQGWGADTQYF
TRBJ1-1 | TRBV12-5 | NA | few | 15 | TGTGCTAGTGGTTTGGCAGGTTTGGGAGCGACTGAAGCTTTCTTT | CASGLAGLGATEAFF
TRBJ2-1 | TRBV3-1/TRBV3-2 | TRBD1 | NA | 17 | TGTGCCAGCAGCCTAGACAGGGGGCGCGGCTCCTACAATGAGCAGTTCTTC | CASSLDRGRGSYNEQFF
TRBJ1-2 | TRBV12-3/TRBV12-4 | NA | NA | 12 | TGTGCCAGCAGTTTATCTACAGGCGGCTACACCTTC | CASSLSTGGYTF
TRBJ2-1 | TRBV28 | TRBD1 | NA | 14 | TGTGCCAGCAGTGCCTCAACCGGGACAGGGGGCCGGTTCTTC | CASSASTGTGGRFF
TRBJ1-6 | TRBV11-2 | NA | NA | 16 | TGTGCCAGCAGCTTTGGGGGGGGTGAACTCGGCTCACCCCTCCACTTT | CASSFGGGELGSPLHF
TRBJ1-1 | TRBV9 | TRBD1 | few | 14 | TGTGCCAGCAGCGTCGGACAGGGGAACACTGAAGCTTTCTTT | CASSVGQGNTEAFF
TRBJ1-4 | TRBV5-1 | NA | NA | 16 | TGCGCCAGCAGCTTGGTGTTCGGTGCAACTAATGAAAAACTGTTTTTT | CASSLVFGATNEKLFF
TRBJ2-3 | TRBV6-5 | NA | NA | 13 | TGTGCCACCCGACTGGATAGCACAGATACGCAGTATTTT | CATRLDSTDTQYF
TRBJ1-2 | TRBV12-5 | NA | NA | 17 | TGTGCTAGTGGCCTCTCTGGCAGGTCGTTTGTTAACCATGGCTACACCTTC | CASGLSGRSFVNHGYTF
TRBJ2-3 | TRBV10-2 | NA | NA | 15 | TGCGCCAGCAGGACAGCTCCTACTAGCACAGATACGCAGTATTTT | CASRTAPTSTDTQYF
TRBJ2-3 | TRBV23-1 | NA | NA | 16 | TGCGCCAGCACCAAACCCGGGACTCCTAGGGCAGATACGCAGTATTTT | CASTKPGTPRADTQYF
TRBJ1-6 | TRBV10-3 | NA | once | 15 | TGTGCCATCAGTGAGTCGCTGGGGCGAGGATCACCCCTCCACTTT | CAISESLGRGSPLHF
TRBJ1-2 | TRBV28 | NA | NA | 16 | TGTGCCAGCAGTTCATCCCCCGGACAAGCTAACTATGGCTACACCTTC | CASSSSPGQANYGYTF
TRBJ2-7 | TRBV15 | TRBD2 | once | 15 | TGTGCCACCAGCAGAGATGTGGGAGGGTTGTACGAGCAGTACTTC | CATSRDVGGLYEQYF
TRBJ1-1 | TRBV7-9 | NA | NA | 13 | TGTGCCAGCAGCGTCCAGGGGAACACTGAAGCTTTCTTT | CASSVQGNTEAFF
TRBJ2-1 | TRBV27 | TRBD2 | once | 20 | TGTGCCAGCAGTCCAGCTCCGGGACTAGCGGGGGGGAGCTCCTACAATGAGCAGTTCTTC | CASSPAPGLAGGSSYNEQFF
TRBJ2-5 | TRBV4-2 | NA | few | 14 | TGTGCCAGCAGCCGGGAGGTTGTTTCGGAGACCCAGTACTTC | CASSREVVSETQYF
TRBJ2-7 | TRBV18 | TRBD1 | NA | 13 | TGTGCCAGCTCAGGAACAGGGGTCTACGAGCAGTACTTC | CASSGTGVYEQYF
TRBJ1-1 | TRBV12-3/TRBV12-4 | TRBD1 | NA | 13 | TGTGCCAGCACCGCAGACAGGGCTCTTGAAGCTTTCTTT | CASTADRALEAFF
TRBJ1-1 | TRBV5-1 | TRBD1 | NA | 12 | TGCGCCACCCCACCGACAGGGAGTAGAGCTTTCTTT | CATPPTGSRAFF
TRBJ2-7 | TRBV23-1 | NA | once | 16 | TGCGCCAGCAGTCAAGCCCTACAGGCGCTAACCTACGAGCAGTACTTC | CASSQALQALTYEQYF
TRBJ2-1 | TRBV18 | NA | NA | 13 | TGTGCCAGCTCACCACCATCTAGCAATGAGCAGTTCTTC | CASSPPSSNEQFF
TRBJ1-5 | TRBV12-3/TRBV12-4 | NA | NA | 13 | TGTGCCATCGCCAGGGGTAGCAATCAGCCCCAGCATTTT | CAIARGSNQPQHF
TRBJ1-1 | TRBV6-1 | TRBD1 | NA | 15 | TGTGCCAGCAGTGAAGCTGACAGGGCGACCACTGAAGCTTTCTTT | CASSEADRATTEAFF
TRBJ2-7 | TRBV4-2 | TRBD1 | once | 15 | TGTGCCAGCAGCCAAGGGGGGACAGGGATCTACGAGCAGTACTTC | CASSQGGTGIYEQYF
TRBJ1-3 | TRBV18 | TRBD1 | few | 14 | TGTGCCAGCTCACCAGACAGGGCGATAGACACCATATATTTT | CASSPDRAIDTIYF
TRBJ1-1 | TRBV29-1 | NA | NA | 11 | TGCAGCGGCAGGGGCTACACTGAAGCTTTCTTT | CSGRGYTEAFF
TRBJ2-7 | TRBV11-2 | NA | few | 15 | TGTGCCAGCAGCCCACCTGGGAGTCCTAACTACGAGCAGTACTTC | CASSPPGSPNYEQYF
TRBJ2-1 | TRBV7-8 | NA | NA | 14 | TGTGCCAGCAGCTTAGGACAGAAAAATAATGAGCAGTTCTTC | CASSLGQKNNEQFF
TRBJ1-3 | TRBV7-9 | NA | NA | 14 | TGTGCCAGCACCAGGACAGACTCTGGAAACACCATATATTTT | CASTRTDSGNTIYF
TRBJ2-1 | TRBV27 | NA | NA | 14 | TGTGCCAGCAGTCCCCACGGGTCCAGATATGAGCAGTTCTTC | CASSPHGSRYEQFF
TRBJ2-7 | TRBV18 | TRBD1 | NA | 16 | TGTGCCAGCTCATCGGTTCGGGACAGGGTGACCTACGAGCAGTACTTC | CASSSVRDRVTYEQYF